This T cell receptor beta chain is from a study of OX40 agonist ivuxolimab in advanced cancers. The study in broad terms: Ivuxolimab, which targeted the costimulatory receptor OX40 (CD134), was an agonistic, fully human IgG2 monoclonal antibody. Intravenous ivuxolimab was administered to patients every 2 weeks at six dose levels: 0.01, 0.1, 0.3, 1.5, 3 and 10 mg/kg. Patients were allowed to have had prior anti-PD-1, anti-PD-L1 or anti-CTLA-4 therapy, and approximately 40% of the dose-escalation patients had been treated with checkpoint inhibitors. Among the roughly 52 dose-escalation patients, about 20 had hepatocellular carcinoma, approximately 15 melanoma, 9 renal cell carcinoma and 9 head and neck cancer. The purpose of peripheral TCRbeta sequencing was to test whether ivuxolimab changed TCR sequence diversity and led to clonal T-cell expansion. The monotherapy dose-escalation portion (N ≈ 52 patients) of the phase I ivuxolimab trial is reported in the paper. In the dose-escalation cohort, about four fifths of patients were male, and the mean age was around 60 years with a range of roughly 20 to 79. Partial responses occurred in three dose-escalation patients, of whom one had hepatocellular carcinoma and two had cutaneous melanoma. The paper's findings and limits, for the study overall: Antigen specificity was not determined for the clonally expanded peripheral T cells. At doses of 0.1 to 3.0 mg/kg, clonal expansion of both CD4+ and CD8+ T cells in blood was seen between baseline and week 6. On average, CD8+ T cells showed more expanded clones than CD4+ T cells after ivuxolimab. Low levels of normalized T-cell clonal expansion were also shown by some nonresponding patients. In the 0.1-3.0 mg/kg groups, partial responders had among the lowest normalized peripheral clonal expansion, particularly in CD8+ T cells.

This clone was seen a few times. Its target antigen remains unknown. Qualities for individual bases were not recorded, and no much larger clone is one base off. Patients with a history of autoimmune disease or receiving systemic immunosuppression were excluded from the trial. Peripheral blood for TCR sequencing was collected from all dose cohorts at baseline, on cycle 4 day 1, and on cycle 7 day 1. The samples were taken from a phase I, first-in-human, multicenter, open-label dose-escalation trial of ivuxolimab. Adults with locally advanced or metastatic head and neck squamous cell, hepatocellular, melanoma or renal cell carcinoma were enrolled in the trial. Before TCR sequencing, CD4+ T cells and CD8+ T cells from peripheral blood were sorted into separate populations. Genomic DNA was extracted from sorted cells for sequencing of the TCRbeta CDR3 region. The immunoSEQ Assay was used to sequence the TCRbeta CDR3 regions. This immuneACCESS table, as held by TCRdb, lists in-frame sequences with V and J called but not all clones. Of the missing ones, under half trace to an unresolved V gene in checked studies; the others have no known cause. Present in this sample are around 50,000 clones, 85% to 95% of which were seen just once. The ten top clones hold about 12% of the sample.

Sequencing was performed on CD4+ or CD8+ T cells sorted from blood, taken in a trial of the OX40 agonist ivuxolimab. This TCR was recovered from an adult with an advanced solid tumor such as melanoma, head and neck, liver or kidney cancer.

The DNA sequence is as follows: TGCGCCAGCAGCCAAGATTCTACGCTTCTCCAGCATTTT. This gives the protein CASSQDSTLLQHF. This chain is built from TRBV4-1 and TRBJ1-5; the D gene is unclear. CDR1 and CDR2 (MGHRA, YSYEKL) derive from the germline V gene. Measured from the cysteine to the phenylalanine, the CDR3 is 13 residues long. CDR3 DNA is the only sequence kept; it has 39 bases, read in frame from the first base. V is shortened by 0 bases, J by 12 bases, and the region joining them spans 12 bases.